The rows below give T cell receptor beta chains drawn from one sample of a study of OX40 agonist ivuxolimab in advanced cancers. Assay used: immunoSEQ multiplex PCR; TCRdb lists only in-frame clones, some missing. The repertoire has 65,000 to 95,000 clones, around four fifths of them found once; the top ten carry 0.76%. The sample was CD4+ or CD8+ T cells sorted from blood, taken in a trial of the OX40 agonist ivuxolimab. The receptors shown here come from an adult with an advanced solid tumor such as melanoma, head and neck, liver or kidney cancer. Each CDR3 is given with its conserved first and last residue.

v_call	j_call	cdr3_aa
TRBV15	TRBJ1-5	CATSRGGGQGDQPQHF
TRBV4-1	TRBJ2-3	CASSQVTTRGDTQYF
TRBV18	TRBJ2-7	CASSPSRDLYEQYF
TRBV18	TRBJ2-3	CASSRTSGDTQYF
TRBV15	TRBJ1-4	CATSRDQGGGEKLFF
TRBV28	TRBJ2-5	CASTGGAGETQYF
TRBV2	TRBJ1-2	CASSGTYRGQNGYTF
TRBV7-9	TRBJ1-1	CASSPQWGDEAFF
TRBV6-1	TRBJ1-1	CASSGSTGDTEAFF
TRBV6-4	TRBJ2-7	CASSYGIYEQYF
TRBV7-9	TRBJ1-4	CASSLYRGNEKLFF
TRBV30	TRBJ2-3	CAWSASGGRADTQYF
TRBV6-5	TRBJ1-4	CASSTETNEKLFF
TRBV28	TRBJ1-5	CASSTGQGRQPQHF
TRBV5-1	TRBJ1-1	CASSFGTGKGAFF
TRBV30	TRBJ1-3	CAWSVRGQVISGNTIYF
TRBV10-1	TRBJ2-7	CASSESAGRQYF
TRBV28	TRBJ2-7	CASSFGDRGAYEQYF
TRBV11-2	TRBJ1-2	CASSLSGTSGANYGYTF
TRBV2	TRBJ2-1	CASRPRLSYNEQFF
TRBV6-1	TRBJ2-7	CASSVSGAYEQYF
TRBV28	TRBJ1-2	CASSFSYSNYGYTF
TRBV9	TRBJ2-3	CASSVQGPDTQYF
TRBV4-1	TRBJ2-1	CASSQPQAGLGNEQFF
TRBV20-1	TRBJ1-1	CSATGHIEAFF
TRBV27	TRBJ1-5	CASSPSPFDQPQHF
TRBV7-8	TRBJ1-2	CASSPGTVEGYTF
TRBV7-8	TRBJ2-5	CASSDNRVGETQYF
TRBV19	TRBJ1-3	CASTRGRFSGNTIYF
TRBV10-3	TRBJ2-1	CAISSRAEGWNEQFF
TRBV6-1	TRBJ2-7	CASRDVGGIYEQYF
TRBV2	TRBJ1-2	CASSEGQGSGGYTF
TRBV14	TRBJ1-6	CASSQAVGPLHF
TRBV28	TRBJ2-1	CASSLGGLVHNEQFF
TRBV7-9	TRBJ2-5	CASSSDEHEETQYF
TRBV5-1	TRBJ2-7	CASSLGIGRGQYF
TRBV2	TRBJ2-7	CASRPGTVGEQYF
TRBV6-5	TRBJ2-3	CASSPDKAYDTQYF
TRBV5-1	TRBJ2-7	CASSKTEIYEQYF
TRBV6-1	TRBJ1-2	CASSWAGGDGYTF